A selection of T cell receptor beta chains follows, all from one sample in a study of OX40 agonist ivuxolimab in advanced cancers. Method: immunoSEQ multiplex PCR; TCRdb's copy keeps in-frame clones and lacks some. The sample lists about 18,000 clones; 70% to 85% were seen once. Sequenced material: CD4+ or CD8+ T cells sorted from blood, taken in a trial of the OX40 agonist ivuxolimab. Receptors were obtained from an adult with an advanced solid tumor such as melanoma, head and neck, liver or kidney cancer. The CDR3 runs from the conserved cysteine through the conserved F or W. Fields, in order: CDR3 protein, J gene, clone size, V gene. For some rows the clone size is stated as once, few or many, or as a class when expanded; others skip it.

CDR3aa: CASSERGSGNTIYF
j_gene: TRBJ1-3
abundance: .
v_gene: TRBV2

CDR3aa: CASSLLGQGTEAFF
j_gene: TRBJ1-1
abundance: .
v_gene: TRBV7-9

CDR3aa: CASSQEREGGYEKLFF
j_gene: TRBJ1-4
abundance: .
v_gene: TRBV4-1

CDR3aa: CASSRGQGASEQFF
j_gene: TRBJ2-1
abundance: .
v_gene: TRBV6-5

CDR3aa: CASSQDVIGEQFF
j_gene: TRBJ2-1
abundance: .
v_gene: TRBV14

CDR3aa: CASSQGASDQPQHF
j_gene: TRBJ1-5
abundance: .
v_gene: TRBV27

CDR3aa: CAWSDRVSYNEQFF
j_gene: TRBJ2-1
abundance: few
v_gene: TRBV30

CDR3aa: CASSYIWEGQPQHF
j_gene: TRBJ1-5
abundance: .
v_gene: TRBV6-5

CDR3aa: CASSGRLASGRPGEQYF
j_gene: TRBJ2-7
abundance: .
v_gene: TRBV25-1

CDR3aa: CAWRRSLGEQYF
j_gene: TRBJ2-7
abundance: .
v_gene: TRBV30

CDR3aa: CAVRDGSYEQYF
j_gene: TRBJ2-7
abundance: once
v_gene: TRBV19

CDR3aa: CASSQVLEETQYF
j_gene: TRBJ2-5
abundance: .
v_gene: TRBV4-3

CDR3aa: CASSIGPGGTEAFF
j_gene: TRBJ1-1
abundance: .
v_gene: TRBV7-9

CDR3aa: CASSLEGSSNQPQHF
j_gene: TRBJ1-5
abundance: .
v_gene: TRBV7-2

CDR3aa: CASSLSGTGELEQFF
j_gene: TRBJ2-1
abundance: .
v_gene: TRBV5-1

CDR3aa: CASSQDGASEGNTIYF
j_gene: TRBJ1-3
abundance: once
v_gene: TRBV4-1

CDR3aa: CASSDPEGEQYF
j_gene: TRBJ2-7
abundance: few
v_gene: TRBV10-1

CDR3aa: CVSSLALGQTYNEQFF
j_gene: TRBJ2-1
abundance: .
v_gene: TRBV7-6

CDR3aa: CASSFLRAGGELFF
j_gene: TRBJ2-2
abundance: .
v_gene: TRBV28

CDR3aa: CASSVGVTSYNEQFF
j_gene: TRBJ2-1
abundance: .
v_gene: TRBV9

CDR3aa: CASSQGGFGYEQYF
j_gene: TRBJ2-7
abundance: .
v_gene: TRBV4-1

CDR3aa: CAISVAGGPYEQYF
j_gene: TRBJ2-7
abundance: .
v_gene: TRBV10-3

CDR3aa: CASSDGANEKLFF
j_gene: TRBJ1-4
abundance: .
v_gene: TRBV25-1

CDR3aa: CAWSPSGQLVSYEQYF
j_gene: TRBJ2-7
abundance: .
v_gene: TRBV30

CDR3aa: CASSLRDDTEAFF
j_gene: TRBJ1-1
abundance: once
v_gene: TRBV5-4

CDR3aa: CASSKGVVGPAYEQYF
j_gene: TRBJ2-7
abundance: .
v_gene: TRBV28

CDR3aa: CASSRQRERQNSPLHF
j_gene: TRBJ1-6
abundance: .
v_gene: TRBV19

CDR3aa: CASRPGLNYEQYF
j_gene: TRBJ2-7
abundance: .
v_gene: TRBV5-1

CDR3aa: CASSLRGGGGPTNEQFF
j_gene: TRBJ2-1
abundance: .
v_gene: TRBV7-8

CDR3aa: CASSVLSGGSYNEQFF
j_gene: TRBJ2-1
abundance: .
v_gene: TRBV9

CDR3aa: CASSIRQGLSTDTQYF
j_gene: TRBJ2-3
abundance: .
v_gene: TRBV19

CDR3aa: CASSLNPRQAQYF
j_gene: TRBJ2-5
abundance: .
v_gene: TRBV27

CDR3aa: CASSEEDPKETDTQYF
j_gene: TRBJ2-3
abundance: .
v_gene: TRBV2

CDR3aa: CASGDPLSEQYF
j_gene: TRBJ2-7
abundance: few
v_gene: TRBV27

CDR3aa: CASSPRQGRELYEQYF
j_gene: TRBJ2-7
abundance: .
v_gene: TRBV28

CDR3aa: CASSMDRGVGPLHF
j_gene: TRBJ1-6
abundance: .
v_gene: TRBV5-6

CDR3aa: CASSSGGHTEAFF
j_gene: TRBJ1-1
abundance: medium-sized
v_gene: TRBV27

CDR3aa: CATDGQMNTEAFF
j_gene: TRBJ1-1
abundance: .
v_gene: TRBV6-1

CDR3aa: CASHGQGEAEKLFF
j_gene: TRBJ1-4
abundance: .
v_gene: TRBV19

CDR3aa: CASRSIDRGQIVVETQYF
j_gene: TRBJ2-5
abundance: .
v_gene: TRBV28

CDR3aa: CASSLRGTEAFF
j_gene: TRBJ1-1
abundance: .
v_gene: TRBV27

CDR3aa: CASSYSKDWLGEQYF
j_gene: TRBJ2-7
abundance: .
v_gene: TRBV6-5

CDR3aa: CASSPSPAAGGRSGELFF
j_gene: TRBJ2-2
abundance: .
v_gene: TRBV18

CDR3aa: CASTPGQGSYEQYF
j_gene: TRBJ2-7
abundance: .
v_gene: TRBV19

CDR3aa: CASSQDRTGAYEQYF
j_gene: TRBJ2-7
abundance: .
v_gene: TRBV4-3

CDR3aa: CASSHPGTGVDEQYF
j_gene: TRBJ2-7
abundance: large
v_gene: TRBV6-5

CDR3aa: CASSSTGGAGDTQYF
j_gene: TRBJ2-3
abundance: .
v_gene: TRBV7-3